These 28 T cell receptor beta chains were all obtained from the same sample, sequenced in a study of cytomegalovirus exposure and HLA in healthy donors. The PCR employed 60 Vbeta primers together with 13 Jbeta primers. Generated by immunoSEQ multiplex PCR, the TCRdb table keeps only in-frame clones and is missing some. The profile shows around 140,000 clones, approximately 71% of them singletons. Material for sequencing was PBMCs. These TCRs come from a man aged 40-49 years in good health and CMV-seronegative.

This rearrangement joins TRBV15 to TRBJ1-5, with 9 positions matching TRBD1. The CDR3 loop spans 16 amino acids. V gave up 5 bases and J gave up 10 bases; unmatched junction bases: 15. CDR1 is LNHNV, CDR2 YYDKDF, per germline (reference sequence). DNA for the CDR3: TGTGCCACCAGCCTCCGCCCGGACAGGGGCAATTCTCCCCAGCATTTT. Amino acid sequence: CATSLRPDRGNSPQHF.

V gene TRBV7-8 combines with J gene TRBJ1-1, with TRBD1 matching over 9 bases. Germline-derived CDR1 and CDR2 are SGHVS and FQNEAQ. Germline trimming cut 0 bases from V and 4 bases from J; bases unmatched to any gene: 3. CDR3 size: 15 residues. For the CDR3, the DNA is TGTGCCAGCAGCTTAGCTGGACAGGGGATCACTGAAGCTTTCTTT. Translation: CASSLAGQGITEAFF.

This clone showed up just once. The chain employs TRBV28 and TRBJ1-2; TRBD1 agrees at 12 bases. The CDR3 consists of 15 residues. Germline CDR1 and CDR2: MDHEN and SYDVKM. V gave up 5 bases and J gave up 12 bases; unmatched junction bases: 13. In DNA, the CDR3 is TGTGCCAGCAGTACCTCGACGGGGACAGGGGGCATTCACACCTTC. This codes for CASSTSTGTGGIHTF.

The chain joins TRBV28 to TRBJ1-6; D is ambiguous. The V gene lost 5 bases and the J gene lost 9 bases, with 14 bases spanning the gap. CDR3 length: 14 residues. Germline CDR1 is MDHEN and CDR2 is SYDVKM. As DNA, the CDR3 is TGTGCCAGCAGTCTAGACGTTCCGGGTTCACCCCTCCACTTT. It encodes CASSLDVPGSPLHF.

The chain joins TRBV7-9 to TRBJ1-5, with 7 bases fitting TRBD1. The CDR3 is 14 amino acids. Germline V lookup: CDR1 SEHNR, CDR2 FQNEAQ (reference sequence). The V gene end was trimmed by 4 bases and the J gene end by 4 bases; junction bases not matched to a gene: 4. The CDR3 sequence: CASSSGQPNQPQHF. The DNA of the CDR3 is TGTGCCAGCAGCTCGGGACAGCCTAATCAGCCCCAGCATTTT.

A single count supports this clone. The chain employs TRBV5-1 and TRBJ2-3; perhaps TRBD1 as D (6 bases). The length of the CDR3 is 14 residues. The V end lost 2 bases, the J end lost 4 bases, and 11 bases lay between the germline ends. Looked up from germline, CDR1 is SGHRS and CDR2 is YFSETQ. The CDR3 loop reads CASSLQGGSDTQYF. In nucleotides, the CDR3 is TGCGCCAGCAGCTTACAGGGTGGGTCAGATACGCAGTATTTT.

This clone was picked up a small number of times. The identical CDR3 is also encoded by other nucleotide sequences in the sample. CDR3 loop: CASDGGEETQYF. CDR3 in DNA: TGTGCCAGCGACGGGGGTGAAGAGACCCAGTACTTC. The chain carries TRBV5-6 and TRBJ2-5, with D perhaps matching TRBD2 (6 bases). The CDR3 extends over 12 amino acids. The germline V gene encodes CDR1 SGHDT and CDR2 YYEEEE. The V gene lost 7 bases and the J gene lost 3 bases, with 10 bases spanning the gap.

The chain has TRBV6-5 and TRBJ1-2; 8 nucleotides line up with TRBD1. V shed 2 bases and J 3 bases; nucleotides not matched to a gene: 8. Per germline, CDR1 MNHEY and CDR2 SVGAGI. This CDR3 contains 16 residues. CDR3 nucleotide sequence: TGTGCCAGCAGTTACGGGACAGGAGGCTTAGACTATGGCTACACCTTC. Its translation is CASSYGTGGLDYGYTF.

V is TRBV4-1 and J is TRBJ1-3, with D hard to call. Trimming took off 0 bases at V and 8 bases at J, with 11 bases between the two ends. The germline gives CDR1 MGHRA, CDR2 YSYEKL. CDR3 size: 14 residues. CDR3 nucleotide sequence: TGCGCCAGCAGCCAAGACGAGGGAAGGGACACCATATATTTT. This translates into CASSQDEGRDTIYF.

V usage is TRBV28 and J usage is TRBJ1-1; no definite D call. This CDR3 contains 12 residues. V was trimmed by 7 bases and J by 7 bases, leaving 13 bases between them. The germline V gene encodes CDR1 MDHEN and CDR2 SYDVKM. This CDR3 reads CASTSSAGEAFF. The DNA for the CDR3 is TGTGCCAGCACCTCTTCGGCGGGTGAAGCTTTCTTT.

The V call is TRBV10-3, the J call TRBJ2-5; possible D gene TRBD2, 7 bases. There are 13 residues in the CDR3. V was shortened by 6 bases and J by 4 bases, with 12 bases between the two germline ends. The germline V gene has CDR1 ENHRY and CDR2 SYGVKD. The CDR3 loop reads CAISGAGAETQYF. The DNA of the CDR3 is TGTGCCATCAGCGGGGCGGGGGCAGAGACCCAGTACTTC.

In its sample, this clone was seen a few times. The chain couples TRBV6-5 to TRBJ2-5; no clear D gene. The DNA end is more similar to TRBJ2-7, so the J call may be wrong. The CDR3 length is 15 residues. Per germline, CDR1 MNHEY and CDR2 SVGAGI. The CDR3 DNA sequence: TGTGCCAGCAGTTACTCGACGACAAGCTCCTACGAGCAGTACTTC. This codes for CASSYSTTSSYEQYF.

This clone has only a few counts. The rearrangement links TRBV5-1 to TRBJ1-3; D not resolved. This CDR3 has 15 amino acids. Trimming stripped 3 bases from V and 0 bases from J, with 10 bases between. Germline loops: CDR1 SGHRS, CDR2 YFSETQ. CDR3: CASSSGEASGNTIYF. For the CDR3, the DNA is TGCGCCAGCAGCTCGGGAGAAGCCTCTGGAAACACCATATATTTT.

On this clone: A read error may account for a junction end that differs from germline. CDR3 DNA: TGTGCCAGCAGGGAAGGGACAGGGATTAATCAGCCCCAGCATTTT. Residues: CASREGTGINQPQHF. J is TRBJ1-5 and V is TRBV2; TRBD1 matches at 9 bases. CDR1 SNHLY and CDR2 FYNNEI come from the germline V gene. This CDR3 has 15 amino acids.

This clone was counted once. The rearrangement joins TRBV6-1 to TRBJ1-1; 7 positions agree with TRBD1. The CDR3 consists of 15 residues. Germline V gene data show CDR1 as MNHNS and CDR2 as SASEGT. The ends lost 4 bases at V and 3 bases at J; junction bases unmatched: 8. This chain's CDR3 is CASSGTGVGDTEAFF. The CDR3 bases are TGTGCCAGCAGTGGAACAGGGGTGGGGGACACTGAAGCTTTCTTT.

V and J are TRBV29-1 and TRBJ1-1; 11 bases are a match to TRBD1. Trimming took 6 bases from V and 5 from J; bases not matched to a gene: 8. Looked up from germline, CDR1 is SQVTM and CDR2 is ANQGSEA. CDR3 length: 14 residues. The DNA of the CDR3 is TGCAGCGTAGCCGGGACAGGGGGGACTACTGAAGCTTTCTTT. This translates into CSVAGTGGTTEAFF.

J is TRBJ2-5 and V is TRBV5-5; 8 bases fit TRBD2. The junction had 15 bases not matched to a gene; V was cut back by 0 bases and J by 11 bases. CDR1 SGHKS and CDR2 YYEKEE come from the germline V gene (reference sequence). The CDR3 runs 16 residues. The CDR3 region is CASSLASGGASRVQYF. CDR3 bases: TGTGCCAGCAGCTTGGCATCCGGGGGGGCCTCCCGGGTGCAGTACTTC. Based on the CDR3 plus reference TRBV5-5 and TRBJ2-5, the full variable domain is DAGVTQSPTHLIKTRGQQVTLRCSPISGHKSVSWYQQVLGQGPQFIFQYYEKEERGRGNFPDRFSARQFPNYSSELNVNALLLGDSALYLCASSLASGGASRVQYFGPGTRLLVL.

The chain couples TRBV18 to TRBJ2-7; 10 bases fit TRBD1. CDR3 length equals 16 residues. CDR1 and CDR2 (germline): KGHSH, LQKENI. The V segment lost 2 bases and the J segment 5 bases; nucleotides outside the gene matches: 9. This chain's CDR3 is CASSPSTGGIGNEQYF. For the CDR3, the DNA is TGTGCCAGCTCACCATCGACAGGGGGCATCGGGAACGAGCAGTACTTC.

This clone has only one observation. The chain employs TRBV4-3 and TRBJ2-7, with 9 nucleotides matching TRBD2. Germline CDR1 LGHNA, CDR2 YSLEER. The trim removed 0 bases at V and 1 base at J, leaving 7 bases unmatched. This CDR3 spans 17 amino acids. CDR3: CASSQDRSTSGSYEQYF. CDR3 nucleotides: TGCGCCAGCAGCCAAGATCGATCGACTAGCGGATCCTACGAGCAGTACTTC.

As to this clone: One end of the junction fails to match germline, which may point to a read error. Other DNA sequences in this sample translate to the same CDR3. The rearrangement joins TRBV6-1 to TRBJ1-2, with 7 bases that match TRBD1. The CDR3 spans 13 residues. Germline-derived CDR1 and CDR2 are MNHNS and SASEGT. CDR3 in DNA: TGCGCCAGCAGGGGGACAGTGAACTATGGCTACACCTTC. Amino acid sequence: CASRGTVNYGYTF.

The chain has TRBV27 and TRBJ2-3, with 8 bases identical to TRBD2. The CDR3 covers 15 residues. In germline, CDR1 is MNHEY, CDR2 SMNVEV (reference sequence). The J segment lost 4 bases and the V segment lost 3 bases, leaving 6 bases of the junction unmatched. The CDR3 here is CASSFSGATSDTQYF. The DNA of the CDR3 is TGTGCCAGCAGTTTTAGCGGGGCGACCTCAGATACGCAGTATTTT.

The rearrangement uses TRBV9 and TRBJ1-1, with TRBD1 matching 8 bases. Germline V lookup: CDR1 SGDLS, CDR2 YYNGEE. This CDR3 has 16 residues. J gave up 3 bases and V 3 bases, and 10 bases lay outside the gene matches. In DNA, the CDR3 is TGTGCCAGCAGCGCCAAGACAGGGGTAGGGGACACTGAAGCTTTCTTT. Translated, it gives CASSAKTGVGDTEAFF.

The chain has TRBV10-3 and TRBJ2-7, with D possibly matching TRBD2 (6 bases). The CDR3 sequence is 14 residues long. V was trimmed by 6 bases and J by 0 bases, leaving 12 bases between them. The V gene's germline CDR1 is ENHRY and CDR2 SYGVKD. In DNA, the CDR3 is TGTGCCATCAGGGAGGCGGGAAGCTCCTACGAGCAGTACTTC. This encodes CAIREAGSSYEQYF.

The rearrangement joins TRBV6-5 to TRBJ2-1, with 8 bases aligning to TRBD2. Germline V lookup: CDR1 MNHEY, CDR2 SVGAGI. CDR3 length: 16 amino acids. V gave up 0 bases and J gave up 9 bases; unmatched junction bases: 10. The DNA of the CDR3 is TGTGCCAGCAGTTACTCCGTTGGGCTAGCGGGCGGTGAGCAGTTCTTC. Translated, it gives CASSYSVGLAGGEQFF.

CDR3 protein: CAWSVPDRGGKLFF. The DNA of the CDR3 is TGTGCCTGGAGTGTACCCGACAGGGGCGGTAAACTGTTTTTT. The chain uses TRBV30 and TRBJ1-4; 8 nucleotides agree with TRBD1. V trimming: 0 bases; J trimming: 11 bases; junction bases outside the gene matches: 8. This CDR3 has 14 amino acids. Germline CDR1 and CDR2: GTSNPN and SVGIG (reference sequence).

The chain is built from TRBV18 and TRBJ1-1; D might be TRBD1 (6 bases). Germline CDR1 reads KGHSH; CDR2 reads LQKENI. The CDR3 has 13 amino acids. V was shortened by 5 bases and J by 2 bases, with 9 bases between the two germline ends. As DNA, the CDR3 is TGTGCCAGCTCAGAGGACAGAAACACTGAAGCTTTCTTT. Translating it yields CASSEDRNTEAFF.

This clone was found once. This chain joins TRBV5-1 and TRBJ2-7; 9 bases align to TRBD1. The germline gives CDR1 SGHRS, CDR2 YFSETQ. J lost 1 base, V lost 4 bases, and 3 bases had no gene match. CDR3 length equals 14 residues. The CDR3 here is CASSPGTGSYEQYF. CDR3 sequence (DNA): TGCGCCAGCAGCCCCGGGACAGGGTCCTACGAGCAGTACTTC.

The rearrangement uses TRBV19 and TRBJ2-3; tentative D call: TRBD1 (6 bases). CDR1 is LNHDA and CDR2 is SQIVND in the germline V gene (reference sequence). V shed 2 bases and J shed 3 bases, with 12 bases lying between them. This CDR3 contains 15 residues. CDR3 bases: TGTGCCAGTAGTATAACAGGGTCGTGGACAGATACGCAGTATTTT. This codes for CASSITGSWTDTQYF.